The clone carrying this T cell receptor beta chain was counted a few times. The donors were all healthy and Caucasian. Template switching (which added a universal primer site) was used, and cDNA carried unique molecular identifiers. TCRdb reanalysed the 5' RACE reads using MiXCR and keeps one entry per CDR3 protein. This table has 1.5 million to 2 million distinct CDR3 sequences, around 29% appearing once. This CDR3 contains 16 residues. V shed 5 bases, J shed 1 base, and the junction held 8 bases outside the gene matches. In germline, CDR1 is DFQATT, CDR2 SNEGSKA (reference sequence). The sample comes from a study of identical twins.

The chain combines TRBV20-1 with TRBJ2-5; 12 nucleotides align to TRBD2. The sequenced sample was cord blood. The receptor comes from a newborn girl in good health. As DNA, the CDR3 is TGCAGTGCTTTACGACTAGCGGGGGTCCTCCAAGAGACCCAGTACTTC. Encoded protein: CSALRLAGVLQETQYF.